These T cell receptor beta chains were read from a single sample in a study of breast tumors, draining lymph nodes, adjacent tissues. MiXCR was run by TCRdb on the multiplex PCR reads, yielding one entry per CDR3 protein. The sample shows a few hundred thousand distinct CDR3 sequences, roughly a third of them seen only once. The sample comprised axillary lymph node tissue. These receptors all come from a female donor with breast cancer. Some clones in this sample may be carry-over from other donors' samples. Both conserved end residues are part of each CDR3. A D gene is named only where the DNA matches it firmly. Expanded clones get a size class; other rows say once, few or many, or leave the size out.

j_call | clone_size | d_call | v_call | cdr3_nt | cdr3_aa
TRBJ2-7 | - | - | TRBV6-5 | TGTGCCGGTGGGCGGGGGCTAATATACGAGCAGTACTTC | CAGGRGLIYEQYF
TRBJ1-5 | many | - | TRBV2 | TGTGCCAGCAGTGAAGCGCGGGCAGACAATCAGCCCCAGCATTTT | CASSEARADNQPQHF
TRBJ2-6 | many | - | TRBV24-1 | TGTGCCACCAGTGGGAGTATATCTGGGGCCAACGTCCTGACTTTC | CATSGSISGANVLTF
TRBJ2-5 | many | TRBD1 | TRBV18 | TGTGCCAGCTCACCACAAACCCAGGGGGCCGAGACCCAGTACTTC | CASSPQTQGAETQYF
TRBJ2-3 | many | - | TRBV15 | TGTGCCACCAGCAGAGATATCACAGATACGCAGTATTTT | CATSRDITDTQYF
TRBJ2-7 | - | TRBD2 | TRBV7-6 | TGTGCCAGTGGGGAAGCTAGCGGGAAAGGGTACGAGCAGTACTTC | CASGEASGKGYEQYF
TRBJ2-1 | - | TRBD1 | TRBV25-1 | TGTGCCAGCAGCTTGGACACCGGGACAGGGAGCTACAATGAGCAGTTCTTC | CASSLDTGTGSYNEQFF
TRBJ1-2 | - | - | TRBV25-1 | TGTGCTAGAGCCACAGAGCTTAACTATGGCTACACCTTC | CARATELNYGYTF
TRBJ2-7 | - | TRBD1 | TRBV2 | TGTGCCAGCAGTGTAATCCGGGACAGGGGGTACTACGAGCAGTACTTC | CASSVIRDRGYYEQYF
TRBJ2-1 | many | TRBD2 | TRBV20-1 | TGCAGTGCTAGAGATAGCGGGGGATACAATGAGCAGTTCTTC | CSARDSGGYNEQFF
TRBJ2-3 | - | TRBD1 | TRBV7-2 | TGTGCCAGCAAGGGACAGGGGTCGGGAGATACGCAGTATTTT | CASKGQGSGDTQYF
TRBJ2-7 | once | TRBD1 | TRBV7-9 | TGTGCCAGCAGTACAGGGGTTGGGAGCGAGCAGTACTTC | CASSTGVGSEQYF
TRBJ1-3 | many | - | TRBV7-6 | TGTGCCAGCAGCCCGACAGGAAACACCATATATTTT | CASSPTGNTIYF
TRBJ2-5 | many | - | TRBV29-1 | TGCAGCGTTGAAGTCCATTTACAAGAGACCCAGTACTTC | CSVEVHLQETQYF
TRBJ1-5 | many | - | TRBV19 | TGTGCCAGTAAACAGTTCAATCAGCCCCAGCATTTT | CASKQFNQPQHF
TRBJ2-5 | many | - | TRBV20-1 | TGCAGTGCCAAAAGGGCCGGGGAAGAGACCCAGTACTTC | CSAKRAGEETQYF
TRBJ2-3 | many | TRBD2 | TRBV20-1 | TGCAGTGCTAGAGATATAGGCGGGAGGGCCCGCACAGATACGCAGTATTTT | CSARDIGGRARTDTQYF
TRBJ2-7 | - | TRBD1 | TRBV5-1 | TGCGCCAGCAGCCCGGGGACAGGGGCTGCAACCTACGAGCAGTACTTC | CASSPGTGAATYEQYF
TRBJ2-3 | - | - | TRBV27 | TGTGCCAGCAGGCGACGGGGTGCGTATGGCACAGATACGCAGTATTTT | CASRRRGAYGTDTQYF
TRBJ2-1 | many | TRBD2 | TRBV20-1 | TGCAGTGCTAGACCTTTAGCGGGGTCTTACAATGAGCAGTTCTTC | CSARPLAGSYNEQFF
TRBJ1-6 | - | - | TRBV6-5 | TGTGCCAGCAGTTACGAACGACAGAATTCACCCTTCCACTTT | CASSYERQNSPFHF
TRBJ2-7 | once | TRBD2 | TRBV5-1 | TGCGCCAGCAGCATACTAGATAGCGGGAGGAGCGCGAGGGAGCAGTACTTC | CASSILDSGRSAREQYF
TRBJ1-6 | - | - | TRBV20-1 | TGCAGTGCTAGTAACAGGGTGACCCTCCACTTT | CSASNRVTLHF
TRBJ1-2 | - | TRBD1 | TRBV19 | TGTGCCAGCACCGACCCGCGGGGACAGGCATACTATGGCTACACCTTC | CASTDPRGQAYYGYTF
TRBJ1-6 | many | - | TRBV6-1 | TGTGCCAGCAGTGAATGGGCAGGGAGCTCCTATAATTCACCCCTCCACTTT | CASSEWAGSSYNSPLHF
TRBJ2-7 | - | TRBD1 | TRBV12-3/TRBV12-4 | TGTGCTAGCACCCGCGCAGGGGGATACTACGAGCAGTACTTC | CASTRAGGYYEQYF
TRBJ2-1 | many | TRBD1 | TRBV20-1 | TGCAGTGCTCCCCGGGACAGGGGGCCCGACCATAGCTCCTACAATGAGCAGTTCTTC | CSAPRDRGPDHSSYNEQFF
TRBJ1-2 | few | TRBD1 | TRBV6-2/TRBV6-3 | TGTGCCAGCAGAGGACAGGGGAGATCGGTTGGTGGCTACACCTTC | CASRGQGRSVGGYTF
TRBJ2-1 | many | TRBD1 | TRBV12-3/TRBV12-4 | TGTGCCAGCACTGGGACAGGGTCCTACAATGAGCAGTTCTTC | CASTGTGSYNEQFF
TRBJ2-3 | many | - | TRBV4-2 | TGTGCCAGCAGCCAAGTCGGCTTCCTGGATACGCAGTATTTT | CASSQVGFLDTQYF
TRBJ2-1 | many | - | TRBV24-1 | TGTGCCACCAGTGACGGACCGAACAATGAGCAGTTCTTC | CATSDGPNNEQFF